These 10 T cell receptor beta chains were sequenced from one sample in a study of shared clonotypes between healthy human individuals. Assay used: immunoSEQ multiplex PCR; TCRdb lists only in-frame clones, some missing. The data contain 2 million to 2.5 million clones, approximately 93% of them seen just once; the ten biggest clones take up about 0.41%. The sequencing input was naive CD4+ T cells from PBMCs. Indicated subset: CD45RA+ positively selected. These receptors were taken from a man younger than 30 in good health. Some clones in this sample may be carry-over from other donors' samples.

This clone was detected only once. The chain carries TRBV30 and TRBJ2-5; the D call may be TRBD1 or TRBD2 (6 bases each). This CDR3 is 15 amino acids long. The ends were cut back, 3 bases at V and 4 bases at J, with 18 bases in the middle. CDR1 and CDR2 from the germline V gene are GTSNPN and SVGIG (reference sequence). The CDR3 DNA follows: TGTGCCTGGAGCAAAATATTAGGGGGGAGAGAGACCCAGTACTTC. It translates to CAWSKILGGRETQYF. The variable domain in full, completed from reference TRBV30 and TRBJ2-5, reads SQTIHQWPATLVQPVGSPLSLECTVEGTSNPNLYWYRQAAGRGLQLLFYSVGIGQISSEVPQNLSASRPQDRQFILSSKKLLLSDSGFYLCAWSKILGGRETQYFGPGTRLLVL.

Worth noting for this clone: The same CDR3 arises from other DNA sequences in this sample as well. The rearrangement joins TRBV30 to TRBJ2-3; no clear D gene. CDR3 length: 12 residues. V was pared by 3 bases and J by 0 bases, with 4 bases between. CDR1 and CDR2 from the germline V gene are GTSNPN and SVGIG (reference sequence). The CDR3 nucleotides read TGTGCCTGGAGCGGTAGCACAGATACGCAGTATTTT. As protein: CAWSGSTDTQYF. Combining the CDR3 with reference TRBV30 and TRBJ2-3 gives the whole variable domain SQTIHQWPATLVQPVGSPLSLECTVEGTSNPNLYWYRQAAGRGLQLLFYSVGIGQISSEVPQNLSASRPQDRQFILSSKKLLLSDSGFYLCAWSGSTDTQYFGPGTRLTVL.

This clone showed up just once. This chain joins TRBV4-1 and TRBJ2-4, with a possible D match to TRBD1 (7 bases). This CDR3 has 19 residues. CDR1 and CDR2 (germline): MGHRA, YSYEKL. The V gene lost 3 bases and the J gene lost 1 base, with 22 bases spanning the gap. CDR3 in amino acids: CASSHPLSSRGDAKNIQYF. In DNA, the CDR3 is TGCGCCAGCAGCCACCCCCTATCGTCCAGGGGGGACGCCAAAAACATTCAGTACTTC.

The CDR3 coding sequence is TGTGCCACCAGCAGAGATCGGGGGGGAGAGCAGTTCTTC. It specifies CATSRDRGGEQFF. The V call is TRBV15, the J call TRBJ2-1; 8 bases fit TRBD2. CDR1 is LNHNV and CDR2 is YYDKDF in the germline V gene (reference sequence). The CDR3 totals 13 residues. Trimming took 0 bases from V and 10 from J; bases not matched to a gene: 2. Full variable domain (remainder filled in from reference TRBV15 and TRBJ2-1): DAMVIQNPRYQVTQFGKPVTLSCSQTLNHNVMYWYQQKSSQAPKLLFHYYDKDFNNEADTPDNFQSRRPNTSFCFLDIRSPGLGDTAMYLCATSRDRGGEQFFGPGTRLTVL.

This sequence joins TRBV4-3 and TRBJ1-2, with a tentative D call TRBD1 (5 bases). V shed 5 bases and J shed 8 bases, with 18 bases lying between them. The CDR3 is made up of 14 amino acids. CDR1 and CDR2 from the germline V gene are LGHNA and YSLEER. The chain's CDR3 is CASSKRAGAEGYTF. Here the CDR3 DNA reads TGCGCCAGCAGCAAGAGGGCCGGGGCGGAGGGCTACACCTTC.

This sequence joins TRBV10-3 and TRBJ2-3; D remains ambiguous. The V and J ends lost 7 bases and 0 bases respectively, with 11 bases between them. CDR1 ENHRY and CDR2 SYGVKD come from the germline V gene. The CDR3 contains 14 residues. The CDR3 is CAIKATISTDTQYF. CDR3 DNA sequence: TGTGCCATCAAGGCTACCATCAGCACAGATACGCAGTATTTT.

V is TRBV5-1 and J is TRBJ1-1; D gene uncertain. This CDR3 has 13 amino acids. Germline CDR1 is SGHRS and CDR2 is YFSETQ. The V end lost 5 bases, the J end lost 0 bases, and 8 bases lay between the germline ends. CDR3 coding DNA: TGCGCCAGCAGTCGTTTTCTGAACACTGAAGCTTTCTTT. This sequence encodes CASSRFLNTEAFF.

The chain carries TRBV6-5 and TRBJ1-2; tentatively, D is TRBD1 (5 bases). V was shortened by 7 bases and J by 5 bases, with 14 bases between the two germline ends. This CDR3 spans 13 amino acids. CDR1 and CDR2 from the germline V gene are MNHEY and SVGAGI. This CDR3 reads CASTRDSGYGYTF. CDR3 DNA: TGTGCCAGCACCCGGGACTCAGGTTATGGCTACACCTTC.

V usage is TRBV30 and J usage is TRBJ2-1; 11 bases fit TRBD2. This CDR3 spans 15 amino acids. V shed 2 bases and J 6 bases; nucleotides not matched to a gene: 6. Germline CDR1 reads GTSNPN; CDR2 reads SVGIG (reference sequence). In nucleotides, the CDR3 is TGTGCCTGGAGTTTACTAGCGGGAGCTCTCAATGAGCAGTTCTTC. Protein product: CAWSLLAGALNEQFF.

Notes on this clone: Within the sample, other DNA sequences also encode this same CDR3. The J gene is TRBJ2-7, the V gene TRBV5-1; D remains ambiguous. The V end was cut by 4 bases, the J end by 2 bases, with 10 bases between. Germline V lookup: CDR1 SGHRS, CDR2 YFSETQ. This CDR3 spans 13 amino acids. The CDR3 reads CASSPDETYEQYF. The CDR3 region has the DNA TGCGCCAGCAGCCCAGACGAGACCTACGAGCAGTACTTC.